This is a list of T cell receptor beta chains from one sample in a study of Ad26.COV2.S vaccination and SARS-CoV-2 variants. Measured with immunoSEQ multiplex PCR; TCRdb has only the in-frame clones, and not every one. This table has around 450,000 clones, about 91% appearing once. The sample in question was peripheral blood, obtained in a trial of Ad26.COV2.S vaccine versus placebo. These receptors were taken from a person aged 18 to 65 who received the Ad26.COV2.S COVID-19 vaccine or a placebo. Each CDR3 is given without its conserved first and last residue.

TRBJ2-1 TRBV29-1 SVLGGRTGSYNEQF
TRBJ2-1 TRBV29-1 SVLYNEQF
TRBJ2-3 TRBV6-6 ASRPLVTSTDTQY
TRBJ2-2 TRBV24-1 ATGTDNTGELF
TRBJ1-4 TRBV5-4 ASSLEGGQEKLF
TRBJ2-3 TRBV7-9 ASSPRLAGGPRDTQY
TRBJ2-2 TRBV7-3 ASSTGTGYAGELF
TRBJ1-2 TRBV14 ASSQAGNYGYT
TRBJ2-3 TRBV4-3 ASSQGVGFTDTQY
TRBJ1-1 TRBV12-3/TRBV12-4 ASSLTRGVEAF
TRBJ1-1 TRBV15 ATSRESDRVVAF
TRBJ2-1 TRBV4-3 ASSQAVGINEQF
TRBJ2-1 TRBV7-6 ASSSGLAEQF
TRBJ1-2 TRBV29-1 STWTGGYT
TRBJ1-5 TRBV18 ASSPLPGGSGPQH
TRBJ1-5 TRBV6-5 ASSRRGGTNQPQH
TRBJ1-1 TRBV6-6 ASSPGRTRAEAF
TRBJ2-7 TRBV27 ASSSSPGTGTYEQY
TRBJ2-1 TRBV7-2 ASSRYNEQF
TRBJ1-5 TRBV15 ATSRAGTGSWPQH
TRBJ1-6 TRBV6-5 ASTWLIANSPLH
TRBJ1-3 TRBV11-1 ASSSVHSGNTIY
TRBJ1-1 TRBV19 ASSIEAVNTEAF
TRBJ1-6 TRBV5-4 ASSLKDRGNSPLH
TRBJ2-3 TRBV24-1 ATSDPRGQSGTDTQY
TRBJ2-7 TRBV20-1 SASRPGRPSYEQY
TRBJ2-1 TRBV7-3 ASSPNPGARNEQF
TRBJ2-1 TRBV7-3 ASSLTYGEDYNEQF
TRBJ2-7 TRBV5-4 ASSFGGKTYEQY
TRBJ1-5 TRBV3-1/TRBV3-2 ASSLGTGDGNQPQH
TRBJ2-3 TRBV18 ASSPGGAHPGTQY
TRBJ1-1 TRBV6-1 ASRGGRGTDTEAF
TRBJ2-1 TRBV6-5 ASHIDRYNEQF
TRBJ2-2 TRBV7-3 ASAIPRSGELF
TRBJ2-1 TRBV9 ASSVWGANEQF
TRBJ2-1 TRBV7-3 ASSQGWGPDEQF
TRBJ1-1 TRBV28 ASSFVHASEAF
TRBJ1-6 TRBV9 ASSVDYRQTYNSPLH
TRBJ1-2 TRBV5-4 ASGSYHIINYGYT
TRBJ2-1 TRBV7-3 ASSSTGLAGENEQF
TRBJ2-1 TRBV4-2 ASSQGGGSNNEQF
TRBJ2-2 TRBV7-9 ASSPQTGRSNTGELF
TRBJ2-7 TRBV27 ASSIIGTKYEQY
TRBJ1-2 TRBV5-5 ASRVGQGLFYGYT
TRBJ2-1 TRBV10-1 ASRASGSGGEQF
TRBJ2-2 TRBV9 ASTIDGPNTGELF
TRBJ1-2 TRBV12-3/TRBV12-4 ASSPGSHYGYT
TRBJ2-6 TRBV13 ASSLKQGINVLT
TRBJ1-1 TRBV7-8 ASSPRDRSNTEAF
TRBJ2-7 TRBV5-6 ASSSGTAYEQY
TRBJ2-5 TRBV6-5 ASSYSGKETQY
TRBJ2-5 TRBV7-2 ASSFSGTQETQY
TRBJ2-1 TRBV24-1 ATSDLADSNEQF
TRBJ2-2 TRBV7-9 ASSFSGGPTGELF
TRBJ1-4 TRBV24-1 ASLLLTIAEKLF
TRBJ1-2 TRBV15 ATSSGTGGGYT
TRBJ2-1 TRBV4-2 ASSQDARQGEQF
TRBJ2-7 TRBV9 ASSEGTRAYEQY
TRBJ2-7 TRBV6-5 ASSYLDRGPYEQY